This TCR beta chain was observed in a study of fetal regulatory T cell absence and autoimmunity. Findings of the study overall: Oligoclonal TCR enrichment in pancreas over cord blood reached over 100-fold for some clones.

To note about this clone: Its antigen remains unidentified.

Using immunoSEQ multiplex PCR, the repertoire was profiled, and TCRdb retains in-frame clones only, with some absent. The sample holds more than 85,000 clones; approximately 75% are singletons and the top ten take 1.5% to 2%. V was pared by 2 bases and J by 6 bases, with 20 bases between. This CDR3 has 16 residues. The germline V gene encodes CDR1 SEHNR and CDR2 FQNEAQ (reference sequence). Sequenced: pancreas tissue. V and J are TRBV7-9 and TRBJ2-7, with D possibly being TRBD1 (6 bases). This TCR derives from a male donor with IPEX syndrome. The CDR3 is CASSLKARGSNFEQYF. The CDR3 DNA is TGTGCCAGCAGCTTAAAGGCGAGGGGGTCAAACTTCGAGCAGTACTTC.